This T cell receptor (beta chain) was retrieved from a study of post-analysis software for immune sequencing data. Whole-study context: Included courses were relapsing-remitting and secondary progressive multiple sclerosis; progressive-relapsing multiple sclerosis was also included.

Unique molecular identifiers featured in each of the TCR beta cDNA libraries. The source material, about 0.85 to 11 million T cells, gave rise to roughly 500,000 cDNA molecules. Each CDR3 protein gets one entry after TCRdb re-called the PCR reads with MiXCR. This table has more than 500,000 distinct CDR3 sequences, about a third appearing once. Only a few counts were recorded for this clonotype. Its antigen remains unknown. Regarding the study as a whole: Among several TRBV segments more frequent in patients than controls were TRBV5-6, TRBV5-1 and TRBV20-1. For normalized Chao1 diversity, multiple sclerosis patients scored significantly lower than controls did.

Trimming left V 6 bases short and J 0 bases short, with 9 bases between. Per germline, CDR1 SQVTM and CDR2 ANQGSEA. The CDR3 contains 13 residues. This clonotype was obtained from a girl under 18 with multiple sclerosis. Specimen: blood. V gene TRBV29-1 combines with J gene TRBJ2-1; D possibly corresponds to TRBD1 (6 bases). CDR3 sequence: CSVQDSSYNEQFF. The CDR3 bases are TGCAGCGTACAGGACAGCTCCTACAATGAGCAGTTCTTC.